This is a list of T cell receptor beta chains from one sample in a study of cytomegalovirus exposure and HLA in healthy donors. The table came from immunoSEQ multiplex PCR; TCRdb's copy has only in-frame clones and leaves some out. The data contain some 130,000 clones, about two thirds of them seen just once; the ten biggest clones take up approximately 2.3%. Sequencing input: PBMCs. These receptors were obtained from a woman aged 55 to 70 in good health and CMV-seropositive. Each CDR3 is given with its conserved first and last residue. D genes are given only for firm matches. Clone size is not always given. Where it is, it says once, few, many or a class for expanded clones.

DNA: TGTGCCAGCAGCTTGGCGACAGCAGCTAACTATGGCTACACCTTC
CDR3: CASSLATAANYGYTF
size: few
J: TRBJ1-2
D: -
V: TRBV5-4

DNA: TGTGCCAGCAGCTCCACGACTAGCGGGAGAAACACCGGGGAGCTGTTTTTT
CDR3: CASSSTTSGRNTGELFF
size: once
J: TRBJ2-2
D: TRBD2
V: TRBV9

DNA: TGCGCCAGCAGCGCCGGGATCTCTAATGAAAAACTGTTTTTT
CDR3: CASSAGISNEKLFF
size: -
J: TRBJ1-4
D: -
V: TRBV5-1

DNA: TGTGCCAGCAGCGGCATGACAGGAGGTAGGACTGAAGCTTTCTTT
CDR3: CASSGMTGGRTEAFF
size: -
J: TRBJ1-1
D: -
V: TRBV9

DNA: TGTGCCAGCAGTGGGGTCCGGGACAGGGGATTTAACACTGAAGCTTTCTTT
CDR3: CASSGVRDRGFNTEAFF
size: few
J: TRBJ1-1
D: TRBD1
V: TRBV2

DNA: TGTGCCAGCAGCTTAGGCCGACAGGACAATGAGCAGTTCTTC
CDR3: CASSLGRQDNEQFF
size: -
J: TRBJ2-1
D: -
V: TRBV11-3

DNA: TGTGCCAGCAGTCCGAGTTCGAGCAATCAGCCCCAGCATTTT
CDR3: CASSPSSSNQPQHF
size: -
J: TRBJ1-5
D: -
V: TRBV28

DNA: TGTGCCAGCAGCCCGACCTGGCCTGACTCTGGCTACACCTTC
CDR3: CASSPTWPDSGYTF
size: few
J: TRBJ1-2
D: -
V: TRBV14

DNA: TGTGCCAGCAGTGACTGGGAGGGGGGGCCCCAGCATTTT
CDR3: CASSDWEGGPQHF
size: -
J: TRBJ1-5
D: -
V: TRBV6-1

DNA: TGTGCCAGCAGTTTATTGGCGGGGCCATTCCCCTACGAGCAGTACTTC
CDR3: CASSLLAGPFPYEQYF
size: once
J: TRBJ2-7
D: -
V: TRBV27

DNA: TGTGCCAGTAGTCCAGGACAGGGGGCTTTTACTGAAGCTTTCTTT
CDR3: CASSPGQGAFTEAFF
size: -
J: TRBJ1-1
D: TRBD1
V: TRBV19

DNA: TGCAGCGTTGAGGACAGGGTACAGTTCTTC
CDR3: CSVEDRVQFF
size: -
J: TRBJ2-1
D: TRBD1
V: TRBV29-1

DNA: TGTGCCAGCAGTGACAGGGGAGTAGGAACTGAAGCTTTCTTT
CDR3: CASSDRGVGTEAFF
size: -
J: TRBJ1-1
D: -
V: TRBV2

DNA: TGTGCCAGCAGTTTCACGGGGAGCGGGTATGGCTACACCTTC
CDR3: CASSFTGSGYGYTF
size: -
J: TRBJ1-2
D: -
V: TRBV28

DNA: TGCGCCAGCAGGTATCGGGAAGGAACAGATACGCAGTATTTT
CDR3: CASRYREGTDTQYF
size: once
J: TRBJ2-3
D: -
V: TRBV5-1

DNA: TGTGCCAGCAGCCCTCGAGGGCTGATGAACACTGAAGCTTTCTTT
CDR3: CASSPRGLMNTEAFF
size: once
J: TRBJ1-1
D: -
V: TRBV6-5

DNA: TGCGCCAGCAGCCCGGGACATAAAAACACTGAAGCTTTCTTT
CDR3: CASSPGHKNTEAFF
size: -
J: TRBJ1-1
D: -
V: TRBV5-1

DNA: TGTGCCAGCAGCCATTCCAGGGGGCCTGGGGCCAACGTCCTGACTTTC
CDR3: CASSHSRGPGANVLTF
size: -
J: TRBJ2-6
D: TRBD1
V: TRBV16

DNA: TGTGCCAGCAGCGCGGACTGGGATGGGTACACTGAAGCTTTCTTT
CDR3: CASSADWDGYTEAFF
size: -
J: TRBJ1-1
D: -
V: TRBV6-5

DNA: TGTGCCAGCAGTTACGCCACTAGCGCGCTCTACGAGCAGTACTTC
CDR3: CASSYATSALYEQYF
size: -
J: TRBJ2-7
D: TRBD2
V: TRBV6-6

DNA: TGCGCCAGCAGCCCGGATACGGGTAACTATGGCTACACCTTC
CDR3: CASSPDTGNYGYTF
size: -
J: TRBJ1-2
D: -
V: TRBV5-1

DNA: TGTGCCAGCAGCTTTTCCGGGACAGGGGGCTTTAATGAGCAGTTCTTC
CDR3: CASSFSGTGGFNEQFF
size: -
J: TRBJ2-1
D: TRBD1
V: TRBV7-9

DNA: TGTGCCAGCAGTTTGCCGGGGAACTATGGCTACACCTTC
CDR3: CASSLPGNYGYTF
size: few
J: TRBJ1-2
D: -
V: TRBV28

DNA: TGTGCCAGCAGTGGGGACAGGGGGCGAGTTGGCTACACCTTC
CDR3: CASSGDRGRVGYTF
size: -
J: TRBJ1-2
D: TRBD1
V: TRBV6-5

DNA: TGTGCCAGCAGTTTATCCGGCAGGGGGCGATATCAGCCCCAGCATTTT
CDR3: CASSLSGRGRYQPQHF
size: -
J: TRBJ1-5
D: TRBD1
V: TRBV28

DNA: TGTGCCAGCTATTCTCCGGGACTCTACAATGAGCAGTTCTTC
CDR3: CASYSPGLYNEQFF
size: -
J: TRBJ2-1
D: -
V: TRBV28

DNA: TGTGCCAGCAGCTTAAAGCTAGCGGGAGAGTTCTTC
CDR3: CASSLKLAGEFF
size: -
J: TRBJ2-1
D: TRBD2
V: TRBV7-9

DNA: TGTGCCAGCAGTGAAGTAGGAGGGAACTATGGCTACACCTTC
CDR3: CASSEVGGNYGYTF
size: -
J: TRBJ1-2
D: -
V: TRBV6-1

DNA: TGCAGCGTTGAAAAACTCGGACTAGCGGGAGAATTGACAGATACGCAGTATTTT
CDR3: CSVEKLGLAGELTDTQYF
size: few
J: TRBJ2-3
D: TRBD2
V: TRBV29-1

DNA: TGTGCCAGCAGTGAATCCATGGGCAGATATGGCTACACCTTC
CDR3: CASSESMGRYGYTF
size: -
J: TRBJ1-2
D: -
V: TRBV2

DNA: TGTGCCAGCAGCTTAGGACTAGCGGGAGGGCCTGAGAATGAGCAGTTCTTC
CDR3: CASSLGLAGGPENEQFF
size: -
J: TRBJ2-1
D: TRBD2
V: TRBV7-3

DNA: TGCGCCAGCAGCCCACAGGGGATCGAGCAGTACTTC
CDR3: CASSPQGIEQYF
size: -
J: TRBJ2-7
D: TRBD1
V: TRBV5-1

DNA: TGTGCCAGTAGTACCACAGGGGGGACAGATACGCAGTATTTT
CDR3: CASSTTGGTDTQYF
size: few
J: TRBJ2-3
D: TRBD1
V: TRBV19

DNA: TGTGCCAGCAGTTACTCCCCCGGACAGCCCACTGAAGCTTTCTTT
CDR3: CASSYSPGQPTEAFF
size: few
J: TRBJ1-1
D: -
V: TRBV6-5

DNA: TGTGCCAGTAGTCCAGACTTCGGGGGCTACACCTTC
CDR3: CASSPDFGGYTF
size: -
J: TRBJ1-2
D: -
V: TRBV19

DNA: TGTGCCAGCAGCCCCAAAAACGACAATAATGGGGCCAACGTCCTGACTTTC
CDR3: CASSPKNDNNGANVLTF
size: -
J: TRBJ2-6
D: -
V: TRBV5-4

DNA: TGTGCCAGCAGCACCGGGATCCCACGAGGCACTGAAGCTTTCTTT
CDR3: CASSTGIPRGTEAFF
size: -
J: TRBJ1-1
D: -
V: TRBV5-4